These T cell receptor beta chains were read from a single sample in a study of blood T cell repertoires in COVID-19. Clones were sequenced by immunoSEQ multiplex PCR, and TCRdb holds only the in-frame ones, with some missing. The repertoire includes some 260,000 clones, around 85% of them detected once, and nearly 9% sits in the top ten. Sequencing used peripheral blood. These receptors all stem from an older man with acute or convalescent COVID-19. The CDR3 runs from the conserved cysteine through the conserved F or W. D genes are given only for firm matches. The size entry is marked missing in some rows and otherwise reads once, few, many or a size class.

d_call	v_call	clone_size	j_call	cdr3_nt	cdr3_aa
.	TRBV7-2	.	TRBJ2-7	TGTGCCAGCAGCCCCTTCAGCGACGAGCAGTACTTC	CASSPFSDEQYF
.	TRBV7-2	.	TRBJ2-7	TGTGCCAGCAGGATCGATTTCGGGTCCTACGAGCAGTACTTC	CASRIDFGSYEQYF
TRBD1	TRBV7-8	.	TRBJ1-4	TGTGCCAGCAGTTACTCCGGGACAGCTAATGAAAAACTGTTTTTT	CASSYSGTANEKLFF
.	TRBV12-3/TRBV12-4	few	TRBJ1-4	TGTGCCAGCAGTTTCCCCGGGGAAAAACTGTTTTTT	CASSFPGEKLFF
.	TRBV18	.	TRBJ2-1	TGTGCCAGCTCACTTCGGAGGGGGCGGGAGGTCTACAATGAGCAGTTCTTC	CASSLRRGREVYNEQFF
TRBD1	TRBV28	.	TRBJ2-7	TGTGCCACCTCACGGGCATTTCCGGGACAGGGGGCACACGAGCAGTACTTC	CATSRAFPGQGAHEQYF
.	TRBV27	once	TRBJ2-7	TGTGCCAGCAGGGACTGGCAGTCCTACGAGCAGTACTTC	CASRDWQSYEQYF
.	TRBV20-1	.	TRBJ1-3	TGCAGTGCTAGTTGGAGCGGCCCTGGAAACACCATATATTTT	CSASWSGPGNTIYF
.	TRBV6-5	once	TRBJ2-7	TGTGCCAGCAGACTGCGGCGGGACAGCACCTACGAGCAGTACTTC	CASRLRRDSTYEQYF
.	TRBV20-1	.	TRBJ2-7	TGCAGTGCTAGTGCCCTAAACTACGAGCAGTACTTC	CSASALNYEQYF
TRBD1	TRBV19	.	TRBJ2-7	TGTGCCAGTAGTATAGGCCCACGTCCAGGGGGCCAAGAGCAGTACTTC	CASSIGPRPGGQEQYF
TRBD1	TRBV18	once	TRBJ2-2	TGTGCCAGCTCACCACCGGGACAGGGGGCCACCGGGGAGCTGTTTTTT	CASSPPGQGATGELFF
TRBD2	TRBV3-1/TRBV3-2	.	TRBJ2-1	TGTGCCAGCAGCCAGGGTCATAGCGGGGGGGGGCTCAATGAGCAGTTCTTC	CASSQGHSGGGLNEQFF
.	TRBV20-1	.	TRBJ1-2	TGCAGTGCTGCCGGGTACGGCTACACCTTC	CSAAGYGYTF
TRBD2	TRBV29-1	.	TRBJ2-7	TGCAGCGTTGTCGGGGGGGGGAGCTCCTACGAGCAGTACTTC	CSVVGGGSSYEQYF
TRBD2	TRBV5-5	.	TRBJ2-3	TGTGCCAGCAGCTTGTTAGCGGGAGGCACAGATACGCAGTATTTT	CASSLLAGGTDTQYF
.	TRBV27	.	TRBJ1-3	TGTGCCAGCAGTCCAACAGGGACCGTCTCTGGAAACACCATATATTTT	CASSPTGTVSGNTIYF
.	TRBV3-1/TRBV3-2	.	TRBJ2-2	TGTGCCAGCAGCCAAGTGGCGGTGAACACCGGGGAGCTGTTTTTT	CASSQVAVNTGELFF